The rows below give T cell receptor beta chains drawn from one sample of a study of blood T cell repertoires in COVID-19. TCRdb's table, derived via immunoSEQ multiplex PCR, lists solely in-frame clones and lacks some. The repertoire holds some 240,000 clones, with 85% to 90% as singletons. The sequenced material came from peripheral blood. The receptors were gathered from a woman in her sixties or seventies with COVID-19, enrolled during active disease. Both conserved end residues are part of each CDR3. Each record gives: CDR3 protein, D gene, J gene, CDR3 length, V gene. D genes are given only for firm matches.

CDR3: CASSPGRTANTEAFF
D: -
J: TRBJ1-1
length: 15
V: TRBV11-2

CDR3: CASSSGVVYGYTF
D: -
J: TRBJ1-2
length: 13
V: TRBV5-4

CDR3: CASSKEAGTGVNEQFF
D: TRBD1
J: TRBJ2-1
length: 16
V: TRBV5-1

CDR3: CAWSVAGGGNQPQHF
D: TRBD1
J: TRBJ1-5
length: 15
V: TRBV30

CDR3: CASSIGGGAGQPQHF
D: -
J: TRBJ1-5
length: 15
V: TRBV19

CDR3: CASSHSGTGLDRRAKNIQYF
D: TRBD1
J: TRBJ2-4
length: 20
V: TRBV23-1

CDR3: CASSQGTPGYEQYF
D: -
J: TRBJ2-7
length: 14
V: TRBV4-2

CDR3: CASSSVGTRMGVEGYTF
D: -
J: TRBJ1-2
length: 17
V: TRBV27

CDR3: CASSPGDTEAFF
D: -
J: TRBJ1-1
length: 12
V: TRBV12-3/TRBV12-4

CDR3: CASSIPRGLGPQHF
D: TRBD1
J: TRBJ1-5
length: 14
V: TRBV19

CDR3: CASSLVTGGRHGYTF
D: TRBD1
J: TRBJ1-2
length: 15
V: TRBV5-4

CDR3: CASSSETGVRKLFF
D: TRBD1
J: TRBJ1-4
length: 14
V: TRBV5-5

CDR3: CASSQRIRDRGPSWYTEAFF
D: TRBD1
J: TRBJ1-1
length: 20
V: TRBV4-2

CDR3: CAWSGRDRVRPLHF
D: -
J: TRBJ1-6
length: 14
V: TRBV30

CDR3: CAISQGYEQYF
D: -
J: TRBJ2-7
length: 11
V: TRBV10-3

CDR3: CASSTGGAYDGYTF
D: -
J: TRBJ1-2
length: 14
V: TRBV6-5

CDR3: CASSQAYRVEYEQYF
D: -
J: TRBJ2-7
length: 15
V: TRBV4-2

CDR3: CASSINREPNTGELFF
D: -
J: TRBJ2-2
length: 16
V: TRBV9

CDR3: CASSYSNRDPTIKGFNTEAFF
D: -
J: TRBJ1-1
length: 21
V: TRBV6-2/TRBV6-3

CDR3: CATSRVRPRDEKLFF
D: -
J: TRBJ1-4
length: 15
V: TRBV15

CDR3: CASSQEMYGGGQETQYF
D: TRBD2
J: TRBJ2-5
length: 17
V: TRBV4-3

CDR3: CASSRGGAFQPQHF
D: -
J: TRBJ1-5
length: 14
V: TRBV6-2/TRBV6-3

CDR3: CATSRDNSENYWGGGTEAFF
D: -
J: TRBJ1-1
length: 20
V: TRBV15

CDR3: CASSLGGEIEQYF
D: -
J: TRBJ2-7
length: 13
V: TRBV5-1

CDR3: CASSKEYDGDSTFGGNTIYF
D: -
J: TRBJ1-3
length: 20
V: TRBV21-1

CDR3: CASTDRGYQPQHF
D: TRBD1
J: TRBJ1-5
length: 13
V: TRBV19

CDR3: CASRGHEGSEQYF
D: -
J: TRBJ2-7
length: 13
V: TRBV5-4

CDR3: CASSFQAGETQYF
D: -
J: TRBJ2-5
length: 13
V: TRBV12-3/TRBV12-4

CDR3: CASSLVLDRTSYEQYF
D: TRBD1
J: TRBJ2-7
length: 16
V: TRBV7-2

CDR3: CASSRGGPGTDTQYF
D: TRBD2
J: TRBJ2-3
length: 15
V: TRBV5-1

CDR3: CAISAGTSGQETQYF
D: TRBD2
J: TRBJ2-5
length: 15
V: TRBV10-3

CDR3: CASTFSRGNTGELFF
D: -
J: TRBJ2-2
length: 15
V: TRBV5-6

CDR3: CASSYRGSNYGYTF
D: -
J: TRBJ1-2
length: 14
V: TRBV27

CDR3: CASRTEVGITEAFF
D: -
J: TRBJ1-1
length: 14
V: TRBV19

CDR3: CATELTSDGIYNEQFF
D: TRBD2
J: TRBJ2-1
length: 16
V: TRBV19

CDR3: CASSIGGQNYGYTF
D: TRBD1
J: TRBJ1-2
length: 14
V: TRBV19

CDR3: CATSPSGEKLFF
D: -
J: TRBJ1-4
length: 12
V: TRBV15

CDR3: CASSAITTGEAFF
D: -
J: TRBJ1-1
length: 13
V: TRBV7-2

CDR3: CASRRGDTQYF
D: -
J: TRBJ2-3
length: 11
V: TRBV5-1

CDR3: CASSQDTRISYNSPLHF
D: -
J: TRBJ1-6
length: 17
V: TRBV4-3

CDR3: CASSPPQGGNSPLHF
D: TRBD1
J: TRBJ1-6
length: 15
V: TRBV25-1

CDR3: CASSPGGRETQYF
D: -
J: TRBJ2-5
length: 13
V: TRBV18

CDR3: CASSYVWAGLVEKLFF
D: -
J: TRBJ1-4
length: 16
V: TRBV6-2/TRBV6-3

CDR3: CASSGTGVIGNTIYF
D: -
J: TRBJ1-3
length: 15
V: TRBV9

CDR3: CASSQEYGSFRYGYTF
D: -
J: TRBJ1-2
length: 16
V: TRBV3-1/TRBV3-2

CDR3: CASSLAVRPQETQYF
D: -
J: TRBJ2-5
length: 15
V: TRBV7-9

CDR3: CASSLQEHTEAFF
D: -
J: TRBJ1-1
length: 13
V: TRBV7-7

CDR3: CASSVLDSYNSPLHF
D: -
J: TRBJ1-6
length: 15
V: TRBV9

CDR3: CASSIMRTGGREKLFF
D: TRBD1
J: TRBJ1-4
length: 16
V: TRBV19

CDR3: CASSDSKRSSYNEQFF
D: -
J: TRBJ2-1
length: 16
V: TRBV6-4

CDR3: CASSSWEARISNQPQHF
D: -
J: TRBJ1-5
length: 17
V: TRBV5-8

CDR3: CASSLVGQGSEQYF
D: TRBD1
J: TRBJ2-7
length: 14
V: TRBV5-1

CDR3: CASSRWLAGGSYNEQFF
D: TRBD2
J: TRBJ2-1
length: 17
V: TRBV27

CDR3: CASTSERGNEKLFF
D: -
J: TRBJ1-4
length: 14
V: TRBV19

CDR3: CASSVEREGGYTF
D: -
J: TRBJ1-2
length: 13
V: TRBV9

CDR3: CASSLNPRGRTDTQYF
D: TRBD1
J: TRBJ2-3
length: 16
V: TRBV11-1

CDR3: CASSPNVPRGSTDTQYF
D: -
J: TRBJ2-3
length: 17
V: TRBV6-2/TRBV6-3

CDR3: CASNRRDLGEKLFF
D: -
J: TRBJ1-4
length: 14
V: TRBV6-5

CDR3: CASSFTAGYRSYGYTF
D: -
J: TRBJ1-2
length: 16
V: TRBV27